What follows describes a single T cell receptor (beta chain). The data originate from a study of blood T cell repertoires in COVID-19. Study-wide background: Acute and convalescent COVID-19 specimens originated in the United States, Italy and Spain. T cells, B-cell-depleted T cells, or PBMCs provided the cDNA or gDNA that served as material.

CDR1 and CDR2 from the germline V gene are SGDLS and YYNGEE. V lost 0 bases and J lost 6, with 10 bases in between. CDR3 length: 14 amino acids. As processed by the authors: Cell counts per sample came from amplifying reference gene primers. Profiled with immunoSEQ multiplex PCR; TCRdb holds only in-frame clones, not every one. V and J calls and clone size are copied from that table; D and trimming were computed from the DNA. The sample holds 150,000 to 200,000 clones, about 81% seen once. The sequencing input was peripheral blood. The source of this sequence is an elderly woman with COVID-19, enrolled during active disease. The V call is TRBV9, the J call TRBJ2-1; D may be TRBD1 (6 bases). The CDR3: CASSVGQGSNEQFF. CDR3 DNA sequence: TGTGCCAGCAGCGTAGGCCAGGGGAGCAATGAGCAGTTCTTC.